The 22 T cell receptor beta chains in this list originate from one sample, sequenced in a study of Graves' ophthalmopathy and Graves' hyperthyroidism. RNA transcripts were the template, and TCR beta CDR3 regions were amplified from them. HTBI primers served in a first-round RT-PCR, which a second-round multiplex PCR followed. TCRdb re-analysed the multiplex PCR reads in MiXCR, keeping a single row per CDR3 protein. The repertoire has about half a million distinct CDR3 sequences, over 13% of them found once; the top ten carry about 10%. Sequenced input: blood. The receptors come from a woman aged 30 to 39 with Graves' ophthalmopathy.

This clonotype was observed many times. The CDR3 DNA is TGCAGTGCTCGTGAGACAGGCTACACGAACACCGGGGAGCTGTTTTTT. It yields the protein CSARETGYTNTGELFF. The J gene is TRBJ2-2, the V gene TRBV20-1; tentatively, D is TRBD1 (6 bases). The germline gives CDR1 DFQATT, CDR2 SNEGSKA (reference sequence). V was trimmed by 5 bases and J by 0 bases, leaving 16 bases between them. This CDR3 spans 16 amino acids.

This clonotype was counted many times. V is TRBV6-1 and J is TRBJ2-5; the match to TRBD1 covers 7 bases. The CDR3 covers 13 residues. The V segment lost 6 bases and the J segment 5 bases; nucleotides outside the gene matches: 6. Germline V gives CDR1 MNHNS, CDR2 SASEGT. CDR3 nucleotides: TGTGCCAGCAGGCAAGGGGGCGCGGAGACCCAGTACTTC. Translation gives CASRQGGAETQYF.

Ten or more counts support this clonotype. The V call is TRBV6-5, the J call TRBJ1-3; a possible D gene is TRBD1 (5 bases). This CDR3 region has 13 residues. V shed 6 bases and J shed 4 bases, with 10 bases lying between them. Germline assignment: CDR1 MNHEY and CDR2 SVGAGI. The CDR3 DNA reads as TGTGCCAGCAGGCCGGGGGGGGGAAACACCATATATTTT. Protein product: CASRPGGGNTIYF.

This clonotype was detected only a few times. The rearrangement links TRBV28 to TRBJ2-7, with TRBD1 matching over 10 bases. The CDR3 totals 14 residues. Unmatched junction bases numbered 7, after V lost 6 bases and J lost 5 bases. Germline CDR1 is MDHEN and CDR2 is SYDVKM. CDR3 sequence reads: CASSTGTGVHEQYF. CDR3 DNA sequence: TGTGCCAGCAGCACCGGGACAGGGGTACACGAGCAGTACTTC.

The chain recombines TRBV12-3 or TRBV12-4 with TRBJ1-2, with D possibly being TRBD1 (6 bases). Trimming left V 5 bases short and J 2 bases short, with 15 bases between. This CDR3 has 15 amino acids. The CDR3 region has the DNA TGTGCCAGCAGTCCCCTGACAGGAGTGAACTATGGCTACACCTTC. Translating it yields CASSPLTGVNYGYTF.

At least ten counts were recorded for this clonotype. V usage is TRBV6-1 and J usage is TRBJ1-5; the match to TRBD1 covers 8 bases. CDR3 size: 14 residues. V was clipped by 6 bases and J by 6 bases; unmatched bases: 7. Germline CDR1 reads MNHNS; CDR2 reads SASEGT. CDR3 bases: TGTGCCAGCAGCCCGACAGGGGTGGCTCAGCCCCAGCATTTT. Translation gives CASSPTGVAQPQHF.

This clonotype appeared a few times. Sequence at one end of the junction differs from germline and may be a read error. The rearrangement joins TRBV30 to TRBJ1-1; D gene uncertain. The germline CDR1 and CDR2 sequences are GTSNPN and SVGIG (reference sequence). This CDR3 is built from 14 residues. This CDR3 is CAWLPSGFWTAASF. The DNA of the CDR3 is TGTGCCTGGCTACCTAGTGGGTTTTGGACCGCAGCTTCCTTT.

The rearrangement links TRBV27 to TRBJ2-7, with D possibly being TRBD1 or TRBD2 (5 bases each). Trimming took 8 bases from V and 3 from J, leaving 8 bases between them. CDR3 length: 11 amino acids. Germline values: CDR1 MNHEY, CDR2 SMNVEV (reference sequence). DNA of the CDR3: TGTGCCAGCGGGACGGTCTACGAGCAGTACTTC. As protein: CASGTVYEQYF.

This clonotype was counted ten times or more. The chain carries TRBV7-2 and TRBJ2-5; 12 bases fit TRBD2. V shed 3 bases, J shed 5 bases, and the junction held 10 bases outside the gene matches. This CDR3 region has 17 residues. The germline V gene encodes CDR1 SGHTA and CDR2 FQGNSA. The CDR3 protein is CASSLGLAGFLLETQYF. The CDR3 DNA sequence: TGTGCCAGCAGCTTGGGACTAGCGGGTTTCCTACTTGAGACCCAGTACTTC.

This clonotype has a count of ten or more. The chain has TRBV6-5 and TRBJ1-6, with D perhaps matching TRBD1 (6 bases). CDR3 length: 15 residues. Germline assignment: CDR1 MNHEY and CDR2 SVGAGI. Trimming left V 2 bases short and J 7 bases short, with 12 bases between. The CDR3 DNA reads TGTGCCAGCAGTTACCAGGACAGAGAAAATTCACCCCTCCACTTT. Translated, it gives CASSYQDRENSPLHF.

This clonotype was picked up many times. The rearrangement uses TRBV29-1 and TRBJ2-6; 9 bases are shared with TRBD1. The CDR3 sequence is 16 residues long. Germline values: CDR1 SQVTM, CDR2 ANQGSEA. Trimming at V came to 4 bases and at J to 4 bases, leaving 8 bases not matched to a gene. CDR3 region: CSVATQGALGANVLTF. CDR3 sequence (DNA): TGCAGCGTTGCTACACAGGGGGCGTTAGGGGCCAACGTCCTGACTTTC.

This clonotype was recorded at least ten times. This chain uses TRBV5-1 with TRBJ2-7; D tentatively reads TRBD1 or TRBD2 (5 bases each). The V end lost 1 base, the J end lost 5 bases, and 10 bases lay between the germline ends. The CDR3 extends over 13 amino acids. Germline loops: CDR1 SGHRS, CDR2 YFSETQ. The CDR3 protein is CASSLIGGDEQYF. CDR3 bases: TGCGCCAGCAGCTTGATTGGGGGAGACGAGCAGTACTTC.

The chain has TRBV7-3 and TRBJ1-5; D might be TRBD1 (6 bases). The V end was cut by 5 bases, the J end by 6 bases, with 11 bases between. The CDR3 totals 13 residues. Germline V gene data show CDR1 as SGHTA and CDR2 as FQGTGA. Written as DNA, the CDR3 is TGTGCCAGCAGCGCTCGGGGGGCTCAGCCCCAGCATTTT. Protein sequence: CASSARGAQPQHF. The full variable domain, in which reference TRBV7-3 and TRBJ1-5 provide the parts outside the CDR3, is GAGVSQTPSNKVTEKGKYVELRCDPISGHTALYWYRQSLGQGPEFLIYFQGTGAADDSGLPNDRFFAVRPEGSVSTLKIQRTERGDSAVYLCASSARGAQPQHFGDGTRLSIL.

This clonotype was recorded a few times. V and J are TRBV30 and TRBJ1-1; no clear D gene. The germline CDR1 and CDR2 sequences are GTSNPN and SVGIG (reference sequence). The V end lost 8 bases, the J end lost 1 base, and 11 bases lay between the germline ends. This CDR3 region has 12 residues. The CDR3 is CAAATGNTEAFF. In nucleotides, the CDR3 is TGTGCCGCCGCGACTGGGAACACTGAAGCTTTCTTT. Together with reference TRBV30 and TRBJ1-1, the CDR3 gives the full variable domain: SQTIHQWPATLVQPVGSPLSLECTVEGTSNPNLYWYRQAAGRGLQLLFYSVGIGQISSEVPQNLSASRPQDRQFILSSKKLLLSDSGFYLCAAATGNTEAFFGQGTRLTVV.

At least ten counts were recorded for this clonotype. The rearrangement links TRBV29-1 to TRBJ1-1; TRBD1 is a possible D gene (6 bases). CDR1 is SQVTM, CDR2 ANQGSEA, per germline. Trimming pared 7 bases from V and 6 bases from J, leaving 9 bases between. The CDR3 is 10 amino acids. CDR3 loop: CSARGPEAFF. The CDR3 coding sequence is TGCAGCGCCAGGGGACCTGAAGCTTTCTTT.

This clonotype was counted ten times or more. The genes are TRBV15 and TRBJ1-3, with 7 bases identical to TRBD1. The germline V gene has CDR1 LNHNV and CDR2 YYDKDF (reference sequence). This CDR3 spans 19 amino acids. The trim removed 0 bases at V and 2 bases at J, leaving 13 bases unmatched. This CDR3 reads CATSRDRVRQGTAGNTIYF. The CDR3 DNA reads as TGTGCCACCAGCAGAGATCGGGTTCGACAGGGAACCGCTGGAAACACCATATATTTT.

This clonotype was found many times. V usage is TRBV5-1 and J usage is TRBJ1-1; D not certain. The CDR3 has 13 amino acids. Germline V gene lookup returns CDR1 SGHRS and CDR2 YFSETQ. Trimming left V 5 bases short and J 4 bases short, with 12 bases between. CDR3 region: CASRRWGGTEAFF. For the CDR3, the DNA is TGCGCCAGCAGGCGATGGGGTGGCACTGAAGCTTTCTTT. Together with reference TRBV5-1 and TRBJ1-1, the CDR3 gives the full variable domain: KAGVTQTPRYLIKTRGQQVTLSCSPISGHRSVSWYQQTPGQGLQFLFEYFSETQRNKGNFPGRFSGRQFSNSRSEMNVSTLELGDSALYLCASRRWGGTEAFFGQGTRLTVV.

This clonotype was recorded at least ten times. J is TRBJ2-7 and V is TRBV28; maybe TRBD2 (5 bases). Trimming cost V 2 bases and J 3 bases, with 8 bases left between them. The germline V gene encodes CDR1 MDHEN and CDR2 SYDVKM. The CDR3 totals 13 residues. DNA for the CDR3: TGTGCCAGCAGTTTAGAGGGATACTACGAGCAGTACTTC. This translates into CASSLEGYYEQYF.

This clonotype was counted at least ten times. The genes are TRBV4-1 and TRBJ2-4; 12 nucleotides align to TRBD2. With V trimmed by 3 bases and J by 4 bases, 1 base remained unmatched. Per germline, CDR1 MGHRA and CDR2 YSYEKL. The CDR3 runs to 15 residues. CDR3 in DNA: TGCGCCAGCAGCCAGACTAGCGGGGGAAAAAACATTCAGTACTTC. Its protein product is CASSQTSGGKNIQYF.

This clonotype was detected a few times. The genes are TRBV30 and TRBJ1-1; D gene unclear. There are 10 residues in the CDR3. Per the germline V gene, CDR1 is GTSNPN and CDR2 is SVGIG (reference sequence). Trimming left V 2 bases short and J 7 bases short, with 5 bases between. The CDR3 bases are TGTGCCTGGAGTCATCATGAAGCTTTCTTT. This codes for CAWSHHEAFF.

This chain links TRBV20-1 with TRBJ2-6, with 11 bases aligning to TRBD2. V lost 4 bases to trimming and J lost 0 bases; unmatched junction nucleotides: 2. There are 16 residues in the CDR3. Germline values: CDR1 DFQATT, CDR2 SNEGSKA (reference sequence). CDR3 in DNA: TGCAGTGCTATTAGCGGGGGGGTCTCTGGGGCCAACGTCCTGACTTTC. Amino acids: CSAISGGVSGANVLTF.

This clonotype came up many times. The V and J genes are TRBV20-1 and TRBJ2-7; TRBD2 matches 12 bases. CDR1 is DFQATT and CDR2 is SNEGSKA in the germline V gene (reference sequence). The CDR3 has 16 amino acids. The J segment lost 2 bases and the V segment lost 3 bases, leaving 8 bases of the junction unmatched. The CDR3 region has the DNA TGCAGTGCTAGGGATCGTCTAGCGGGGGGGCCCTACGAGCAGTACTTC. It is translated as CSARDRLAGGPYEQYF.